This TCR beta chain stems from a study of lymphopenia after photon versus proton radiotherapy. On this clone itself: Its antigen is not identified.

Generated by immunoSEQ multiplex PCR, the TCRdb table keeps only in-frame clones and is missing some. The repertoire includes about 60,000 clones, roughly 84% of them detected once, and approximately 2% sits in the top ten. The V gene end was trimmed by 8 bases and the J gene end by 0 bases; junction bases not matched to a gene: 4. CDR3 size: 13 residues. Germline CDR1 reads SGHRS; CDR2 reads YFSETQ. Study-level points and caveats: Under photons, naive T cells and diversity fell while effector/memory populations rose. After the lymphocyte nadir, photon-treated repertoires showed oligoclonal expansion, especially of CD8+ Temra cells. Better survival with proton therapy was suggested as possible, not demonstrated.

The source was peripheral blood, collected from a patient treated with proton-based radiotherapy. This TCR was recovered from a man in his 60s with pancreatic cancer. The chain combines TRBV5-1 with TRBJ2-7; 8 bases fit TRBD2. CDR3 sequence reads: CASTRGGSYEQYF. CDR3 DNA: TGCGCCAGTACACGGGGGGGCTCCTACGAGCAGTACTTC.